Each of the 5 T cell receptor beta chains below was sequenced from the same sample in a study of blood T cell repertoires in COVID-19. Libraries were prepared by immunoSEQ multiplex PCR; TCRdb keeps only in-frame clonotypes and omits some of them. The sample contains some 300,000 clones, around 88% of which appear only once. Material: peripheral blood. The receptors derive from a young woman who had recovered from COVID-19.

The J gene is TRBJ1-3, the V gene TRBV19; D not resolved. V shed 6 bases and J shed 0 bases, with 6 bases lying between them. CDR3 size: 13 residues. From germline, CDR1 is LNHDA and CDR2 SQIVND (reference sequence). The CDR3 loop is CASRAFSGNTIYF. CDR3 coding DNA: TGTGCCAGTAGAGCATTCTCTGGAAACACCATATATTTT.

This rearrangement joins TRBV6-4 to TRBJ2-5, with 8 bases lining up with TRBD1. The germline V gene encodes CDR1 MRHNA and CDR2 SNTAGT. Trimming at V came to 7 bases and at J to 1 base, leaving 11 bases not matched to a gene. The length of the CDR3 is 16 residues. CDR3: CASMMTGQVSQETQYF. As DNA, the CDR3 is TGTGCCAGCATGATGACGGGACAGGTAAGCCAAGAGACCCAGTACTTC.

The chain links TRBV5-1 to TRBJ2-2; no clear D. Looked up from germline, CDR1 is SGHRS and CDR2 is YFSETQ. Between the trimmed V and J ends, which lost 1 base and 6 bases, there was a span of 16 bases. The CDR3 is made up of 16 amino acids. The CDR3 DNA follows: TGCGCCAGCAGCTTGCACCTACAACGCGGCGCCGGGGAGCTGTTTTTT. The encoded protein is CASSLHLQRGAGELFF.

The chain links TRBV6-5 to TRBJ1-1; 9 nucleotides line up with TRBD1. Germline-derived CDR1 and CDR2 are MNHEY and SVGAGI. V shed 6 bases and J 3 bases; nucleotides not matched to a gene: 8. The CDR3 contains 15 residues. The CDR3: CASSSDRGWDTEAFF. As DNA, the CDR3 is TGTGCCAGCAGCTCTGACAGGGGGTGGGACACTGAAGCTTTCTTT.

J is TRBJ1-2 and V is TRBV6-1, with D hard to call. The germline gives CDR1 MNHNS, CDR2 SASEGT. Trimming took 3 bases from V and 2 from J, leaving 10 bases between them. The CDR3 runs to 14 residues. CDR3 coding DNA: TGTGCCAGCAGTGATCTCCCGACAAACTATGGCTACACCTTC. Amino acid sequence: CASSDLPTNYGYTF.